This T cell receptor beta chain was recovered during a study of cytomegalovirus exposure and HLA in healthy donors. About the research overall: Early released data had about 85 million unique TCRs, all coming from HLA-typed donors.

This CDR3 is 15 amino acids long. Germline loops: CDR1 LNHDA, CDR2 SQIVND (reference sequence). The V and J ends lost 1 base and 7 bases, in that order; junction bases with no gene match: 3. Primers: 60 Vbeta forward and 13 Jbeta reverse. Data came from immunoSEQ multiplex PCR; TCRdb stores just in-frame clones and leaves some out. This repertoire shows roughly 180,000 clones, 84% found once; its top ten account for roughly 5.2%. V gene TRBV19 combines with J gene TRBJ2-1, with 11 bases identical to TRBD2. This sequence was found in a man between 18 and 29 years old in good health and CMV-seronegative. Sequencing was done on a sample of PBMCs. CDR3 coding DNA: TGTGCCAGTAGTATAGGACTAGCGGGGAAGAATGAGCAGTTCTTC. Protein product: CASSIGLAGKNEQFF.